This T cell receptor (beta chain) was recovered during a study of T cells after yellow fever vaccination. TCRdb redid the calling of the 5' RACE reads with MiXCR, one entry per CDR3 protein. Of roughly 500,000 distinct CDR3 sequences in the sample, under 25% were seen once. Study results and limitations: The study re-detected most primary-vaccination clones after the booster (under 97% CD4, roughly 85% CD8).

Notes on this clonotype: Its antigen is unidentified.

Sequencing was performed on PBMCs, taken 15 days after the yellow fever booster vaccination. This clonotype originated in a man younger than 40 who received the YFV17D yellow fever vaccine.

CDR3 residues: CASSQATRGETQYF. The CDR3 DNA sequence: TGCGCCAGCAGCCAAGCCACGCGGGGAGAGACCCAGTACTTC. The chain carries TRBV4-1 and TRBJ2-5; a possible D gene is TRBD2 (6 bases). Trimming left V 1 base short and J 4 bases short, with 10 bases between. CDR1 is MGHRA, CDR2 YSYEKL, per germline. CDR3 length equals 14 residues.